This T cell receptor beta chain is drawn from a study of cytomegalovirus exposure and HLA in healthy donors. PCR amplification relied on 60 Vbeta primers (plus 13 Jbeta primers). TCRdb's table, derived via immunoSEQ multiplex PCR, lists solely in-frame clones and lacks some. Among 100,000 or so clones listed, about 80% were seen once. CDR1 is SQVTM, CDR2 ANQGSEA, per germline. The CDR3 contains 13 residues. V dropped 4 bases and J dropped 5; count of bases not matched to a gene: 4. The rearrangement links TRBV29-1 to TRBJ2-1; 8 positions agree with TRBD2. This TCR was recovered from a man aged 25 to 45 in good health and CMV-seropositive. The sequencing input was PBMCs. CDR3 nucleotide sequence: TGCAGCGTTGGGGCGGGGGGAAACAATGAGCAGTTCTTC. Translation gives CSVGAGGNNEQFF.